Below, 28 T cell receptor beta chains from the same sample are listed, as sequenced in a study of PD-1 blockade in mismatch repair-deficient tumors. Using immunoSEQ multiplex PCR, the repertoire was profiled, and TCRdb retains in-frame clones only, with some absent. The sample includes tens of thousands of clones, approximately 89% seen only once; the top ten take approximately 15%. The sequenced sample was peripheral blood, obtained 52 weeks after starting pembrolizumab. These receptors were taken from an adult with mismatch repair-deficient cancer.

The V gene is TRBV5-8, the J gene TRBJ2-7; tentatively, D is TRBD2 (6 bases). Germline V gene sequence: CDR1 SGHTS, CDR2 YDEGEE. V gave up 4 bases and J gave up 0 bases, with 14 bases separating them. This CDR3 has 15 residues. The CDR3 bases are TGTGCCAGCAGCCCGGGACTCTCGAGCTCCTACGAGCAGTACTTC. This codes for CASSPGLSSSYEQYF.

This clone was counted once. The chain couples TRBV4-1 to TRBJ2-1; 8 bases are shared with TRBD2. The V and J ends lost 4 bases and 9 bases, in that order; junction bases with no gene match: 2. The germline gives CDR1 MGHRA, CDR2 YSYEKL. This CDR3 is 12 amino acids long. The DNA for the CDR3 is TGCGCCAGCAGCCCGGGGGGGAGTGAGCAGTTCTTC. Translating it yields CASSPGGSEQFF.

The count of this clone is one. CDR3 DNA: TGTGCCAGCAGTGACGGGACAGGGGACACAGATACGCAGTATTTT. Encoded protein: CASSDGTGDTDTQYF. V is TRBV6-4 and J is TRBJ2-3, with 10 bases fitting TRBD1. V trimming: 2 bases; J trimming: 2 bases; junction bases outside the gene matches: 1. This CDR3 spans 15 amino acids. Germline lookup yields CDR1 MRHNA and CDR2 SNTAGT.

The V call is TRBV5-6, the J call TRBJ2-1, with 8 positions matching TRBD2. The CDR3 runs 16 residues. Germline CDR1 is SGHDT and CDR2 is YYEEEE. J gave up 4 bases and V 0 bases, and 6 bases lay outside the gene matches. The CDR3 nucleotides read TGTGCCAGCAGCTTGGAGACGGGAGGGCCGTACAATGAGCAGTTCTTC. Translated: CASSLETGGPYNEQFF.

The rearrangement uses TRBV15 and TRBJ2-7, with TRBD2 matching 8 bases. This CDR3 has 16 amino acids. Germline lookup yields CDR1 LNHNV and CDR2 YYDKDF (reference sequence). The ends lost 1 base at V and 1 base at J; junction bases unmatched: 6. The DNA for the CDR3 is TGTGCCACCAGCAGAGCCAGCGGGAGTGAGTCCTACGAGCAGTACTTC. Protein: CATSRASGSESYEQYF.

This clone was recorded only once. The gene calls are TRBV27 and TRBJ2-7; D is perhaps TRBD1 (6 bases). V was trimmed by 2 bases and J by 2 bases, leaving 7 bases between them. The CDR3 covers 13 residues. The germline V gene has CDR1 MNHEY and CDR2 SMNVEV (reference sequence). The CDR3 region is CASSLTGPYEQYF. DNA for the CDR3: TGTGCCAGCAGTTTAACAGGGCCCTACGAGCAGTACTTC.

The chain uses TRBV4-1 and TRBJ2-2; the D call may be TRBD1 or TRBD2 (5 bases each). Deletions cut 1 base from V and 6 bases from J, with 9 bases between. This CDR3 region has 14 residues. From germline, CDR1 is MGHRA and CDR2 YSYEKL. DNA for the CDR3: TGCGCCAGCAGCCAAGTCACGGGACCCGGGGAGCTGTTTTTT. The encoded protein is CASSQVTGPGELFF.

The gene calls are TRBV11-2 and TRBJ2-2; D call uncertain. Looked up from germline, CDR1 is SGHAT and CDR2 is FQNNGV. V dropped 1 base and J dropped 6 bases, with 3 bases sitting between them. The CDR3 extends over 12 amino acids. The CDR3 DNA reads as TGTGCCAGCAGCTTAGGTCCCGGGGAGCTGTTTTTT. Translation: CASSLGPGELFF. Based on the CDR3 plus reference TRBV11-2 and TRBJ2-2, the full variable domain is EAGVAQSPRYKIIEKRQSVAFWCNPISGHATLYWYQQILGQGPKLLIQFQNNGVVDDSQLPKDRFSAERLKGVDSTLKIQPAKLEDSAVYLCASSLGPGELFFGEGSRLTVL.

V usage is TRBV11-1 and J usage is TRBJ2-1; D may be TRBD2 (5 bases). The CDR3 runs 15 residues. The V end was cut by 5 bases, the J end by 1 base, with 12 bases between. From germline, CDR1 is SGHAT and CDR2 FQDESV (reference sequence). The CDR3 protein is CASSPFGGSYNEQFF. The CDR3 coding sequence is TGTGCCAGCAGCCCGTTTGGCGGGTCCTACAATGAGCAGTTCTTC.

The genes are TRBV11-2 and TRBJ1-2; 11 positions agree with TRBD1. The CDR3 spans 15 residues. V lost 1 base and J lost 7; bases outside the gene matches: 5. The germline CDR1 and CDR2 sequences are SGHAT and FQNNGV. CDR3 region: CASSLGGQGAGGYTF. The CDR3 nucleotides are TGTGCCAGCAGCTTAGGAGGACAGGGGGCTGGTGGCTACACCTTC.

CDR3 nucleotide sequence: TGTGCCAGCAGTTTAGGACTAGCATCCTACGAGCAGTACTTC. This sequence encodes CASSLGLASYEQYF. The chain carries TRBV27 and TRBJ2-7, with TRBD2 identical over 8 bases. CDR1 MNHEY and CDR2 SMNVEV come from the germline V gene (reference sequence). After removal of 2 bases from V and 1 base from J, the junction contained 1 base not matched to a gene. This CDR3 comprises 14 residues.

The rearrangement links TRBV5-8 to TRBJ2-3; tentatively, D is TRBD2 (6 bases). The germline V gene has CDR1 SGHTS and CDR2 YDEGEE. CDR3 size: 16 residues. Trimming pared 0 bases from V and 6 bases from J, leaving 17 bases between. The CDR3 nucleotides read TGTGCCAGCAGCTTGGCTATGGCGGGAATGGGGGATACGCAGTATTTT. This codes for CASSLAMAGMGDTQYF.

The rearrangement uses TRBV9 and TRBJ2-2; TRBD2 matches 8 bases. This CDR3 has 17 residues. J gave up 3 bases and V 2 bases, and 9 bases lay outside the gene matches. CDR1 SGDLS and CDR2 YYNGEE come from the germline V gene. The CDR3 is CASSVPISGIDTGELFF. For the CDR3, the DNA is TGTGCCAGCAGCGTCCCGATTAGCGGGATTGACACCGGGGAGCTGTTTTTT.

This chain connects TRBV11-2 to TRBJ2-2, with 7 positions matching TRBD2. Germline V gives CDR1 SGHAT, CDR2 FQNNGV. V trimming: 1 base; J trimming: 0 bases; junction bases outside the gene matches: 11. The length of the CDR3 is 19 residues. The CDR3 is CASSLAPFTSAANTGELFF. Here the CDR3 DNA reads TGTGCCAGCAGCTTAGCGCCCTTTACTAGCGCGGCGAACACCGGGGAGCTGTTTTTT.

The rearrangement uses TRBV5-6 and TRBJ2-1; D tentatively fits TRBD1 or TRBD2 (6 bases each). This CDR3 is 13 amino acids long. The ends were cut back, 2 bases at V and 4 bases at J, with 7 bases in the middle. In germline, CDR1 is SGHDT, CDR2 YYEEEE. The CDR3 DNA reads as TGTGCCAGCAGCTTAGGGGGGTACAATGAGCAGTTCTTC. It is translated as CASSLGGYNEQFF. Using reference TRBV5-6 and TRBJ2-1 for the parts outside the CDR3, the full variable domain is DAGVTQSPTHLIKTRGQQVTLRCSPKSGHDTVSWYQQALGQGPQFIFQYYEEEERQRGNFPDRFSGHQFPNYSSELNVNALLLGDSALYLCASSLGGYNEQFFGPGTRLTVL.

This sequence joins TRBV27 and TRBJ2-6; no clear D. From germline, CDR1 is MNHEY and CDR2 SMNVEV (reference sequence). V was cut by 2 bases and J by 1 base, with 6 bases left in between. The CDR3 totals 15 residues. CDR3 sequence: CASSLGQSGANVLTF. Here the CDR3 DNA reads TGTGCCAGCAGTTTAGGGCAGTCTGGGGCCAACGTCCTGACTTTC.

The CDR3 DNA reads as TGTGCCAGCAGTTTTGTTAGCGGGAGAGTCCACGAGACCCAGTACTTC. Its translation: CASSFVSGRVHETQYF. The J gene is TRBJ2-5, the V gene TRBV28, with TRBD2 identical over 9 bases. The trim removed 3 bases at V and 5 bases at J, leaving 10 bases unmatched. The CDR3 is 16 residues long. CDR1 is MDHEN and CDR2 is SYDVKM in the germline V gene.

The chain recombines TRBV5-6 with TRBJ2-1; 13 bases match TRBD2. Losses at the gene ends were 4 bases for V and 0 bases for J; bases not matched to a gene: 7. This CDR3 has 18 residues. The germline V gene has CDR1 SGHDT and CDR2 YYEEEE. The CDR3 coding sequence is TGTGCCAGCAGCCTCGGACTAGCGGGAGTTCGCTCCTACAATGAGCAGTTCTTC. This translates into CASSLGLAGVRSYNEQFF.

The chain carries TRBV11-2 and TRBJ2-7, with 10 bases aligning to TRBD1. CDR3 length equals 14 residues. V shed 5 bases, J shed 4 bases, and the junction held 5 bases outside the gene matches. Germline V gives CDR1 SGHAT, CDR2 FQNNGV. The DNA of the CDR3 is TGTGCCAGCAGCAAGGGACAGGGGCGATACGAGCAGTACTTC. The encoded protein is CASSKGQGRYEQYF.

The chain is built from TRBV5-1 and TRBJ1-1, with D unclear. V dropped 0 bases and J dropped 1 base, with 7 bases sitting between them. The CDR3 has 14 amino acids. From germline, CDR1 is SGHRS and CDR2 YFSETQ. The DNA for the CDR3 is TGCGCCAGCAGCTTGGCCGGCGGGAACACTGAAGCTTTCTTT. This encodes CASSLAGGNTEAFF.

The chain has TRBV6-1 and TRBJ2-7; D not resolved. The CDR3 has 13 amino acids. V was pared by 5 bases and J by 0 bases, with 8 bases between. Germline V gene sequence: CDR1 MNHNS, CDR2 SASEGT. The CDR3 loop is CASSPGDSYEQYF. The CDR3 DNA reads TGTGCCAGCAGTCCTGGGGACTCCTACGAGCAGTACTTC.

Here the CDR3 reads CASSLHQPNTEAFF. Here the CDR3 DNA reads TGTGCCAGCAGTTTACACCAACCTAACACTGAAGCTTTCTTT. The genes are TRBV27 and TRBJ1-1; D call uncertain. Germline V gene lookup returns CDR1 MNHEY and CDR2 SMNVEV (reference sequence). The ends were cut back, 2 bases at V and 2 bases at J, with 9 bases in the middle. There are 14 residues in the CDR3.

The chain carries TRBV7-3 and TRBJ2-6; possible D gene TRBD1, 5 bases. In germline, CDR1 is SGHTA, CDR2 FQGTGA. The CDR3 runs to 14 residues. Trimming left V 7 bases short and J 0 bases short, with 7 bases between. The DNA for the CDR3 is TGTGCCAGCAAAACAGGCTCTGGGGCCAACGTCCTGACTTTC. Translated, it gives CASKTGSGANVLTF.

The CDR3 sequence: CASSPGQENEKLFF. The CDR3 coding sequence is TGCGCCAGCAGCCCGGGGCAGGAAAATGAAAAACTGTTTTTT. The J gene is TRBJ1-4, the V gene TRBV4-1; TRBD1 might be the D (5 bases). Germline V gene sequence: CDR1 MGHRA, CDR2 YSYEKL. Between the trimmed V and J ends, which lost 4 bases and 5 bases, there was a span of 11 bases. The CDR3 loop spans 14 amino acids.

This chain joins TRBV5-4 and TRBJ1-2; D is undetermined. V shed 4 bases and J shed 6 bases, with 19 bases lying between them. Germline V gives CDR1 SGHNT, CDR2 YYREEE (reference sequence). CDR3 length: 15 residues. As DNA, the CDR3 is TGTGCCAGCAGCCAAGAGGCCCTCCGATGGCATGGCTACACCTTC. Translation: CASSQEALRWHGYTF. Full variable domain (remainder filled in from reference TRBV5-4 and TRBJ1-2): ETGVTQSPTHLIKTRGQQVTLRCSSQSGHNTVSWYQQALGQGPQFIFQYYREEENGRGNFPPRFSGLQFPNYSSELNVNALELDDSALYLCASSQEALRWHGYTFGSGTRLTVV.

This chain uses TRBV19 with TRBJ2-7, with 7 nucleotides matching TRBD2. The CDR3 covers 16 residues. CDR1 LNHDA and CDR2 SQIVND come from the germline V gene (reference sequence). Trimming cost V 1 base and J 4 bases; bases outside gene matches: 10. The CDR3 sequence: CASSIGGGSILYEQYF. Written as DNA, the CDR3 is TGTGCCAGTAGTATAGGGGGCGGGAGTATCTTGTACGAGCAGTACTTC.

V is TRBV27 and J is TRBJ2-7; D is perhaps TRBD2 (5 bases). From germline, CDR1 is MNHEY and CDR2 SMNVEV (reference sequence). The CDR3 loop spans 14 amino acids. The V end lost 5 bases, the J end lost 3 bases, and 14 bases lay between the germline ends. CDR3 sequence reads: CASSTAGEGYEQYF. DNA of the CDR3: TGTGCCAGCAGTACCGCCGGAGAGGGCTACGAGCAGTACTTC.

V usage is TRBV2 and J usage is TRBJ1-3; D ambiguous. The CDR3 is 16 amino acids. Germline assignment: CDR1 SNHLY and CDR2 FYNNEI. Trimming removed 1 base from V and 0 bases from J, with 10 bases in between. The CDR3 is CASSEGSRSSGNTIYF. For the CDR3, the DNA is TGTGCCAGCAGTGAAGGCAGCCGAAGCTCTGGAAACACCATATATTTT.